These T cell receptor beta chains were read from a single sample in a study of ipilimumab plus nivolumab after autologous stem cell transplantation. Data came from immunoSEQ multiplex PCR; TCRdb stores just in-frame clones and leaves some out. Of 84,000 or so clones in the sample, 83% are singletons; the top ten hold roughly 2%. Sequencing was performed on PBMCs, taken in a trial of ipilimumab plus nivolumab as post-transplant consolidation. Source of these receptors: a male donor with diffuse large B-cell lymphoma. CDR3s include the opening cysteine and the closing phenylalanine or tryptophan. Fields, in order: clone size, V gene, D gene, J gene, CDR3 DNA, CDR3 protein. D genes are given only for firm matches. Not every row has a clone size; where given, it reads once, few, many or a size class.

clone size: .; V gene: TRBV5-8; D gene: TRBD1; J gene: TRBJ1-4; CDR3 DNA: TGTGCCAGCAGCTCGCCGGACAGGGCAAGGTGGACTAATGAAAAACTGTTTTTT; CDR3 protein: CASSSPDRARWTNEKLFF
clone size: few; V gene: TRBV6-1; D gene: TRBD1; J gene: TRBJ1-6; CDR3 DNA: TGTGCCAGCAGTGAACAGGGGGCTAATTCACCCCTCCACTTT; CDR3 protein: CASSEQGANSPLHF
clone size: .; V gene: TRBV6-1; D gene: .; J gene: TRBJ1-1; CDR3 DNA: TGTGCCAGCAGTGGTTTACAGGGCGGAGGGACTGAAGCTTTCTTT; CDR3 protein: CASSGLQGGGTEAFF
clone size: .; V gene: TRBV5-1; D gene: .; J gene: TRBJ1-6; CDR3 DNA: TGCGCCAGCAGCCCGAACGAGGGTTTTTCTTCACCCCTCCACTTT; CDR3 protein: CASSPNEGFSSPLHF
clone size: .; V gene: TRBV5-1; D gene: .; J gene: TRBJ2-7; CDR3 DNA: TGCGCCAGCAGCCCCCCCCTTCAGGGGGGAAAGTACGAGCAGTACTTC; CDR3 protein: CASSPPLQGGKYEQYF
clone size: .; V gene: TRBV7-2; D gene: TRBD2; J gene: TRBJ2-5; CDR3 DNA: TGTGCCAGCAGCTTCGTAAGCGGGGTAAAAGAGACCCAGTACTTC; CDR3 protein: CASSFVSGVKETQYF
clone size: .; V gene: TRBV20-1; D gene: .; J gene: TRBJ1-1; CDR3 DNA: TGCAGTGCTAGGCGGGTCACTGAAGCTTTCTTT; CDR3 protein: CSARRVTEAFF
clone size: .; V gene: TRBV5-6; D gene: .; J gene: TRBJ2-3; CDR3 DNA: TGTGCCAGCAGCCGCGGTCCTTATAGCACAGATACGCAGTATTTT; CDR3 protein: CASSRGPYSTDTQYF
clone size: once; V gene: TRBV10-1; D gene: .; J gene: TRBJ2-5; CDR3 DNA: TGCGCCAGCAGTGAGCGACGGGGGCAAGAGACCCAGTACTTC; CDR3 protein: CASSERRGQETQYF
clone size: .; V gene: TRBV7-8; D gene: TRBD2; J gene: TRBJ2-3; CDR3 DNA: TGTGCCAGCAGTTACCAGCGGGGAAGCACAGATACGCAGTATTTT; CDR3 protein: CASSYQRGSTDTQYF
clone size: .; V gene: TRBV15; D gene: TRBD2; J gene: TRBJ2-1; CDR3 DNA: TGTGCCACCAGCAGAGAGGTAGCGGGGGGCTCCTACAATGAGCAGTTCTTC; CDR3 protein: CATSREVAGGSYNEQFF
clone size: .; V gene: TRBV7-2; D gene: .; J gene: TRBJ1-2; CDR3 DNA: TGTGCCAGCAGCTCCGGGCTCCCTAACTATGGCTACACCTTC; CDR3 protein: CASSSGLPNYGYTF
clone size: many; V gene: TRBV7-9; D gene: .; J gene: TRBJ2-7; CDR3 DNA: TGTGCCAGCAGCGACCGGGACTACGAGCAGTACTTC; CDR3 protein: CASSDRDYEQYF
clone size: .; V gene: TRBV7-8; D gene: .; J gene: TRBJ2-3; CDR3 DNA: TGTGCCAGCAGCTATAGGGCTATAGGCACAGATACGCAGTATTTT; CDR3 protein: CASSYRAIGTDTQYF
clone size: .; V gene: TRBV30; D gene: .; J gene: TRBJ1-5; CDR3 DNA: TGTGCCTGGAGTGTACAGGGTTCCCATCAGCCCCAGCATTTT; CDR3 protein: CAWSVQGSHQPQHF
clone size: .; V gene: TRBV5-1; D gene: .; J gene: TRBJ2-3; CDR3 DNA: TGCGCCAGCAGCTTGCCCCCCGCAGATACGCAGTATTTT; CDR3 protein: CASSLPPADTQYF
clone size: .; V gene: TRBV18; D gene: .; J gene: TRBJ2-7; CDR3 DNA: TGTGCCAGCTCGCGCGGGACCTCCTACGAGCAGTACTTC; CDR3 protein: CASSRGTSYEQYF
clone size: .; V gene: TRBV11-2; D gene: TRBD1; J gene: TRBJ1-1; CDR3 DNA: TGTGCCAGCACCTGGGACAGGGGGAAGACTGAAGCTTTCTTT; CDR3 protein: CASTWDRGKTEAFF
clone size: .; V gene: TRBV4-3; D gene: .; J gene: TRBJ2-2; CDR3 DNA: TGCGCCAGCAGTAGGGGCACCGGGGAGCTGTTTTTT; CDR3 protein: CASSRGTGELFF
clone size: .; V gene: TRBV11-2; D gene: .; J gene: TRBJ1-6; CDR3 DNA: TGTGCCAGCAGCCCCCGGACGTTTAATTCACCCCTCCACTTT; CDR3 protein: CASSPRTFNSPLHF
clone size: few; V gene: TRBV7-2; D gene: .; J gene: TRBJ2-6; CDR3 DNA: TGTGCCAGCAGCTTAGCGGCTGGGGGCTCCTACGTCCTGACTTTC; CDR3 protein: CASSLAAGGSYVLTF
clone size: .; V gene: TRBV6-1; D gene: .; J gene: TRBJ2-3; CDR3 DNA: TGTGCCAGCAGTGAAGCGGGGGATACGCAGTATTTT; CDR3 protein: CASSEAGDTQYF
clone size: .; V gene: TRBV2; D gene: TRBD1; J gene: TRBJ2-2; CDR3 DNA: TGTGCCAGCAGTACAGGGCAGGGGGTCGGGGAGCTGTTTTTT; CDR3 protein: CASSTGQGVGELFF
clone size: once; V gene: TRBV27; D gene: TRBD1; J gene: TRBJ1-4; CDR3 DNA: TGTGCCAGCAGTTCTAGAAAGGGACAGGGGGTGACTAATGAAAAACTGTTTTTT; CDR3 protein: CASSSRKGQGVTNEKLFF
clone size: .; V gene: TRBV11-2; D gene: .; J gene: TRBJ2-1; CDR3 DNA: TGTGCCAGCAGCCCCCAGGGCGGGCTCAACTCCTACAATGAGCAGTTCTTC; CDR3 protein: CASSPQGGLNSYNEQFF
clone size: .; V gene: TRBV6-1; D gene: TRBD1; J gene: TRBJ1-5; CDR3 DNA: TGTGCCAGCAGTGCTGGGACAGCTCCAAATAGCAATCAGCCCCAGCATTTT; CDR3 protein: CASSAGTAPNSNQPQHF
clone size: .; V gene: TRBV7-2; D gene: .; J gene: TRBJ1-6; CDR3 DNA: TGTGCCAGCAGCTTAGTGACTTGGAATAATTCACCCCTCCACTTT; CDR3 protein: CASSLVTWNNSPLHF
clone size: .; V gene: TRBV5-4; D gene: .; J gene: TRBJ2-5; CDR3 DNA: TGTGCCAGCACCCAACGGGGAGGAGGGCGAGAGACCCAGTACTTC; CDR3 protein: CASTQRGGGRETQYF
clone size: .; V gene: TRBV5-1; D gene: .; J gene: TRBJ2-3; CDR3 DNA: TGCGCCAGCCATCGGTTCTACACTAGCACAGATACGCAGTATTTT; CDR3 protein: CASHRFYTSTDTQYF
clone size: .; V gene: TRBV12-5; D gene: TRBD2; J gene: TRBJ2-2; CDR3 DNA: TGTGCTAGTGGTTTGGGGAGCGGGGGTGTCGGGGAGCTGTTTTTT; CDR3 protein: CASGLGSGGVGELFF
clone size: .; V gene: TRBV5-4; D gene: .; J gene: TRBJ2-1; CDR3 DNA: TGTGCCAGCAGCTTCCCCGAGACCCGAACCTACAATGAGCAGTTCTTC; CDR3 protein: CASSFPETRTYNEQFF
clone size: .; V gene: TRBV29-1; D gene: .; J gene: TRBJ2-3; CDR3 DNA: TGCAGCGTTCCCCCACCGGGGGGCCGCACAGATACGCAGTATTTT; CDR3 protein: CSVPPPGGRTDTQYF